Shown below are 18 T cell receptor beta chains from a single sample sequenced in a study of blood T cell repertoires in COVID-19. Data came from immunoSEQ multiplex PCR; TCRdb stores just in-frame clones and leaves some out. The repertoire includes approximately 240,000 clones, about 85% of them detected once, and 4.5% to 6% sits in the top ten. Sequenced input: peripheral blood. Every receptor here comes from a woman in her sixties who had recovered from COVID-19.

In the case of this clone: At the DNA level, this CDR3 is encoded by other sequences in the same sample as well. The V call is TRBV7-6, the J call TRBJ1-6, with D uncertain. Germline lookup yields CDR1 SGHVS and CDR2 FNYEAQ. Trimming took 5 bases from V and 4 from J, leaving 3 bases between them. The CDR3 has 12 residues. CDR3 amino acids: CASSPYNSPLHF. For the CDR3, the DNA is TGTGCCAGCAGCCCGTATAATTCACCCCTCCACTTT.

The chain links TRBV5-1 to TRBJ2-1; possible D gene TRBD1, 6 bases. Germline V gene lookup returns CDR1 SGHRS and CDR2 YFSETQ. CDR3 length: 14 amino acids. Trimming took 4 bases from V and 4 from J, leaving 12 bases between them. CDR3: CASSLRGLYNEQFF. The CDR3 DNA reads TGCGCCAGCAGCCTGAGGGGGTTATACAATGAGCAGTTCTTC.

The chain carries TRBV6-1 and TRBJ1-1; 7 nucleotides align to TRBD1. The junction had 6 bases not matched to a gene; V was cut back by 2 bases and J by 6 bases. Germline loops: CDR1 MNHNS, CDR2 SASEGT. This CDR3 has 14 amino acids. The CDR3 coding sequence is TGTGCCAGCAGTGAATTTCAGGGGGTGTCTGAAGCTTTCTTT. It translates to CASSEFQGVSEAFF.

The CDR3 nucleotides read TGTGCCAGCAGGCGGTGGGACAGGGCAGACTATGGCTACACCTTC. Translation gives CASRRWDRADYGYTF. The chain employs TRBV6-5 and TRBJ1-2; 9 nucleotides line up with TRBD1. Germline-derived CDR1 and CDR2 are MNHEY and SVGAGI. CDR3 length: 15 amino acids. Trimming removed 6 bases from V and 3 bases from J; junction bases left unmatched: 8.

This chain links TRBV5-6 with TRBJ2-2, with 10 bases matching TRBD1. Germline CDR1 SGHDT, CDR2 YYEEEE. V shed 4 bases and J 5 bases; nucleotides not matched to a gene: 5. There are 15 residues in the CDR3. In DNA form, the CDR3 reads TGTGCCAGCAGCGGTGACAGGGGGCAGACCGGGGAGCTGTTTTTT. Its protein is CASSGDRGQTGELFF.

The chain has TRBV2 and TRBJ2-3; no clear D. CDR1 and CDR2 from the germline V gene are SNHLY and FYNNEI. The ends were cut back, 3 bases at V and 2 bases at J, with 12 bases in the middle. The CDR3 extends over 15 amino acids. CDR3 loop: CASSEQVVPTDTQYF. CDR3 in DNA: TGTGCCAGCAGTGAGCAGGTGGTGCCCACAGATACGCAGTATTTT.

The chain uses TRBV9 and TRBJ1-2, with 7 bases that match TRBD1. The CDR3 is made up of 14 amino acids. V lost 2 bases, J lost 4 bases, and 5 bases stayed unmatched. CDR1 is SGDLS, CDR2 YYNGEE, per germline. The CDR3 DNA reads as TGTGCCAGCAGCGTTGGCAGGGGGTTCTATGGCTACACCTTC. Amino acids: CASSVGRGFYGYTF.

In DNA form, the CDR3 reads TGTGCCAGCAGCTTAAGGCAGGTGAACACTGAAGCTTTCTTT. Protein product: CASSLRQVNTEAFF. The gene calls are TRBV7-9 and TRBJ1-1; D gene ambiguous. The CDR3 length is 14 residues. V was shortened by 2 bases and J by 0 bases, with 7 bases between the two germline ends. From germline, CDR1 is SEHNR and CDR2 FQNEAQ (reference sequence).

The chain recombines TRBV18 with TRBJ1-2, with D uncertain. Between the trimmed V and J ends, which lost 3 bases and 1 base, there was a span of 9 bases. Germline V gene data show CDR1 as KGHSH and CDR2 as LQKENI. The length of the CDR3 is 14 residues. CDR3 protein: CASSPSTVNYGYTF. The CDR3 DNA sequence: TGTGCCAGCTCACCCTCCACTGTTAACTATGGCTACACCTTC.

The DNA of the CDR3 is TGTGCCAGCAGTTTATCAGGGGGCGACGGGTATGAGCAGTTCTTC. Protein sequence: CASSLSGGDGYEQFF. This chain uses TRBV27 with TRBJ2-1; 7 bases agree with TRBD1. Trimming removed 0 bases from V and 8 bases from J; junction bases left unmatched: 7. Germline-derived CDR1 and CDR2 are MNHEY and SMNVEV (reference sequence). This CDR3 has 15 residues.

The chain uses TRBV4-3 and TRBJ2-1; 9 bases align to TRBD2. The CDR3 length is 16 residues. Trimming at V came to 1 base and at J to 6 bases, leaving 7 bases not matched to a gene. CDR1 is LGHNA and CDR2 is YSLEER in the germline V gene. CDR3 residues: CASSQGASGVGNEQFF. The CDR3 bases are TGCGCCAGCAGCCAAGGAGCTAGCGGGGTTGGCAATGAGCAGTTCTTC.

The CDR3: CASSGGLADNSPLHF. In DNA, the CDR3 is TGTGCCAGTAGTGGGGGCCTAGCAGATAATTCACCCCTCCACTTT. The J gene is TRBJ1-6, the V gene TRBV19; D is possibly TRBD1 (6 bases). The V end was cut by 5 bases, the J end by 5 bases, with 13 bases between. CDR3 length equals 15 residues. The germline V gene has CDR1 LNHDA and CDR2 SQIVND (reference sequence).

The V and J genes are TRBV11-3 and TRBJ2-1; maybe TRBD2 (5 bases). Trimming removed 0 bases from V and 5 bases from J, with 14 bases in between. The CDR3 is 16 residues long. The germline CDR1 and CDR2 sequences are SGHNT and YENEEA. CDR3 nucleotide sequence: TGTGCCAGCAGCTTAGATAGTGGACTGGGAGACAATGAGCAGTTCTTC. Translation: CASSLDSGLGDNEQFF.

This rearrangement joins TRBV2 to TRBJ1-1; D unclear. Germline assignment: CDR1 SNHLY and CDR2 FYNNEI. This CDR3 contains 13 residues. The ends were cut back, 10 bases at V and 3 bases at J, with 15 bases in the middle. The CDR3 reads CAIQREVDTEAFF. The CDR3 coding sequence is TGTGCCATCCAGAGGGAGGTTGACACTGAAGCTTTCTTT.

This chain joins TRBV18 and TRBJ1-5; D gene unclear. The CDR3 has 15 amino acids. V lost 4 bases to trimming and J lost 6 bases, with 16 bases between them. Looked up from germline, CDR1 is KGHSH and CDR2 is LQKENI. Here the CDR3 reads CASSLYEGEGQPQHF. The DNA for the CDR3 is TGTGCCAGCTCACTCTACGAGGGAGAGGGTCAGCCCCAGCATTTT.

The rearrangement joins TRBV5-5 to TRBJ1-2; D is perhaps TRBD1 (6 bases). The CDR3 is made up of 14 amino acids. The germline V gene has CDR1 SGHKS and CDR2 YYEKEE (reference sequence). V was cut by 7 bases and J by 4 bases, with 17 bases left in between. CDR3 sequence reads: CASLSRPGVYGYTF. Here the CDR3 DNA reads TGTGCCAGCTTATCCAGGCCAGGGGTCTATGGCTACACCTTC.

The CDR3 protein is CASSPETGGHSDYGYTF. CDR3 DNA: TGTGCCAGCAGCCCAGAGACAGGGGGCCATTCGGACTATGGCTACACCTTC. V usage is TRBV3-1 (or the pseudogene TRBV3-2) and J usage is TRBJ1-2; 10 positions agree with TRBD1. Germline CDR1 is LGHDT and CDR2 is YNNKEL (reference sequence). This CDR3 spans 17 amino acids. V was pared by 4 bases and J by 3 bases, with 11 bases of the junction left unmatched.

The CDR3 loop is CASSVVPDINYGYTF. The CDR3 nucleotides read TGTGCCAGCAGCGTAGTCCCGGACATTAACTATGGCTACACCTTC. This rearrangement joins TRBV9 to TRBJ1-2; TRBD1 might be the D (5 bases). The CDR3 runs to 15 residues. Deletions cut 0 bases from V and 1 base from J, with 10 bases between. Germline lookup yields CDR1 SGDLS and CDR2 YYNGEE.